Following are 10 T cell receptor beta chains from one sample sequenced in a study of human T cells and chemical hapten exposure. TCRdb re-called the RACE reads through MiXCR, storing one row per CDR3 protein. This sample carries 130,000 or so distinct CDR3 sequences, around 8.3% of them seen once, and the ten largest clones take under 2%. Time point denoted: healthy volunteer bleed at 2 weeks. Unfractionated whole blood was the source from which total RNA was extracted. Sequencing input: whole blood. Every receptor here comes from a male donor in good health. Some clones in this sample may be carry-over from other donors' samples.

This clonotype was seen a handful of times. The chain is built from TRBV29-1 and TRBJ2-3, with a possible D match to TRBD1 (5 bases). Germline V gives CDR1 SQVTM, CDR2 ANQGSEA. V was clipped by 0 bases and J by 0 bases, with 13 bases between them. This CDR3 is 16 amino acids long. In nucleotides, the CDR3 is TGCAGCGTTGAAGATTTCAACAGGTCTAGCACAGATACGCAGTATTTT. The encoded protein is CSVEDFNRSSTDTQYF.

This clonotype was counted a few times. This chain's CDR3 is CASSRDRSVEQYF. In DNA, the CDR3 is TGTGCCAGCAGCCGCGACAGGTCCGTCGAGCAGTACTTC. J is TRBJ2-7 and V is TRBV5-6; a weak D match, TRBD1 (6 bases). The CDR3 length is 13 residues. V lost 4 bases to trimming and J lost 6 bases, with 14 bases between them. The V gene's germline CDR1 is SGHDT and CDR2 YYEEEE. The full variable domain, completed using reference TRBV5-6 and TRBJ2-7, is DAGVTQSPTHLIKTRGQQVTLRCSPKSGHDTVSWYQQALGQGPQFIFQYYEEEERQRGNFPDRFSGHQFPNYSSELNVNALLLGDSALYLCASSRDRSVEQYFGPGTRLTVT.

This clonotype came up a few times. The rearrangement uses TRBV5-6 and TRBJ2-2; 7 bases are shared with TRBD2. Germline values: CDR1 SGHDT, CDR2 YYEEEE. Trimming removed 2 bases from V and 1 base from J; junction bases left unmatched: 5. CDR3 length: 16 residues. The CDR3 bases are TGTGCCAGCAGCTTAGTCCCTAGCGGGAACACCGGGGAGCTGTTTTTT. It is translated as CASSLVPSGNTGELFF. Drawing the rest from reference TRBV5-6 and TRBJ2-2, the complete variable domain is DAGVTQSPTHLIKTRGQQVTLRCSPKSGHDTVSWYQQALGQGPQFIFQYYEEEERQRGNFPDRFSGHQFPNYSSELNVNALLLGDSALYLCASSLVPSGNTGELFFGEGSRLTVL.

This clonotype has a handful of counts. The V call is TRBV5-5, the J call TRBJ1-5, with D perhaps TRBD1 (5 bases). The CDR3 is made up of 14 amino acids. Germline-derived CDR1 and CDR2 are SGHKS and YYEKEE (reference sequence). V lost 1 base and J lost 3, with 8 bases in between. The CDR3 DNA reads TGTGCCAGCAGCTTGAAGGGGAACAATCAGCCCCAGCATTTT. Its protein is CASSLKGNNQPQHF.

This clonotype has ten or more counts. V usage is TRBV21-1 and J usage is TRBJ1-5; the tabulated D call, TRBD1, remains unverified against the DNA. TRBV21-1 is a known pseudogene. This CDR3 has 17 amino acids. The CDR3 nucleotides are TGTGCCAGCAGCAAACACGACGGATTTTTTGGGGGTGAGCCCCAGCATTTT. Translation gives CASSKHDGFFGGEPQHF.

This clonotype was recorded many times. V and J are TRBV19 and TRBJ2-1; no clear D gene. Deletions cut 3 bases from V and 4 bases from J, with 16 bases between. Per the germline V gene, CDR1 is LNHDA and CDR2 is SQIVND (reference sequence). The CDR3 is made up of 16 amino acids. CDR3 loop: CASSIKETLLYNEQFF. CDR3 bases: TGTGCCAGTAGTATCAAGGAGACGCTTCTGTACAATGAGCAGTTCTTC.

This clonotype was seen ten or more times. This chain links TRBV29-1 with TRBJ1-3; the D is unclear. Germline lookup yields CDR1 SQVTM and CDR2 ANQGSEA. V was trimmed by 0 bases and J by 0 bases, leaving 9 bases between them. This CDR3 contains 15 residues. The CDR3 DNA is TGCAGCGTTGAAGATCGGGATAACTCTGGAAACACCATATATTTT. Translation gives CSVEDRDNSGNTIYF.

In its sample, this clonotype was seen a few times. This chain joins TRBV6-6 and TRBJ2-7; D gene unclear. V was clipped by 3 bases and J by 4 bases, with 4 bases between them. This CDR3 has 11 amino acids. Germline V gene sequence: CDR1 MNHNY, CDR2 SVGAGI (reference sequence). This CDR3 is CASSYLYEQYF. For the CDR3, the DNA is TGTGCCAGCAGTTATTTGTACGAGCAGTACTTC.

V usage is TRBV20-1 and J usage is TRBJ1-2, with a weak D call TRBD1 (5 bases). CDR1 and CDR2 from the germline V gene are DFQATT and SNEGSKA (reference sequence). V was pared by 3 bases and J by 4 bases, with 12 bases between. CDR3 length: 13 amino acids. CDR3 sequence: CSASPWGSYGYTF. In DNA, the CDR3 is TGCAGTGCTAGCCCTTGGGGGTCCTATGGCTACACCTTC.

The chain has TRBV7-2 and TRBJ1-2, with a possible D match to TRBD1 (5 bases). This CDR3 is 11 amino acids long. CDR1 and CDR2 from the germline V gene are SGHTA and FQGNSA. V gave up 9 bases and J gave up 2 bases, with 7 bases separating them. This chain's CDR3 is CASAGNYGYTF. CDR3 DNA: TGTGCCAGTGCAGGGAACTATGGCTACACCTTC.